A single sample gave rise to the 25 T cell receptor beta chains below, sequenced in a study of early stage breast cancer tumors. Profiled with immunoSEQ multiplex PCR; TCRdb holds only in-frame clones, not every one. The table records approximately 48,000 clones, about 93% of them present only once. Material for sequencing was blood. The receptors here all came from a person between 70 and 80 years old with breast cancer.

A word on this clone: Germline is not matched at one junction end, which may reflect a read error. The chain links TRBV30 to TRBJ1-2, with 11 bases that match TRBD1. The V gene's germline CDR1 is GTSNPN and CDR2 SVGIG (reference sequence). The length of the CDR3 is 12 residues. CDR3 protein: CAWNLSKGQGVF. CDR3 DNA sequence: TGTGCCTGGAATCTCAGTAAGGGACAGGGGGTCTTC.

V is TRBV19 and J is TRBJ2-4; tentative D call: TRBD2 (6 bases). In germline, CDR1 is LNHDA, CDR2 SQIVND (reference sequence). The V gene lost 4 bases and the J gene lost 0 bases, with 16 bases spanning the gap. The CDR3 loop spans 17 amino acids. CDR3 DNA: TGTGCCAGTAGTAATTATCAAGCGGGTCTAGCCAAAAACATTCAGTACTTC. This encodes CASSNYQAGLAKNIQYF.

The chain combines TRBV28 with TRBJ2-1, with 10 bases fitting TRBD2. The length of the CDR3 is 15 residues. Germline CDR1 and CDR2: MDHEN and SYDVKM. V trimming: 6 bases; J trimming: 4 bases; junction bases outside the gene matches: 6. This CDR3 reads CASRPGLAAYNEQFF. CDR3 DNA sequence: TGTGCCAGCAGACCCGGACTAGCGGCTTACAATGAGCAGTTCTTC.

The V gene is TRBV4-2, the J gene TRBJ1-6; the D is unclear. In germline, CDR1 is LGHNA, CDR2 YNFKEQ. The CDR3 has 14 amino acids. Trimming left V 3 bases short and J 14 bases short, with 17 bases between. CDR3 nucleotide sequence: TGTGCCAGCAGCCAGTTGAAGGGTACGGGGTCCCTCCACTTT. This encodes CASSQLKGTGSLHF.

The chain combines TRBV11-3 with TRBJ2-3; D is ambiguous. The CDR3 contains 12 residues. CDR1 and CDR2 from the germline V gene are SGHNT and YENEEA. Trimming took off 1 base at V and 5 bases at J, with 4 bases between the two ends. CDR3 DNA sequence: TGTGCCAGCAGCTTAGCCCGAGATACGCAGTATTTT. It specifies CASSLARDTQYF.

The V call is TRBV30, the J call TRBJ2-3; 12 positions agree with TRBD2. The CDR3 is made up of 14 amino acids. Germline CDR1 GTSNPN, CDR2 SVGIG (reference sequence). V lost 8 bases and J lost 4; bases outside the gene matches: 7. CDR3 DNA: TGTGCCCGACAGACTAGCGGGAGACCAGATACGCAGTATTTT. It is translated as CARQTSGRPDTQYF.

V usage is TRBV6-6 and J usage is TRBJ2-5; a weak D match, TRBD2 (5 bases). Germline lookup yields CDR1 MNHNY and CDR2 SVGAGI (reference sequence). The length of the CDR3 is 16 residues. The germline V and J ends were trimmed by 7 bases and 0 bases, with 18 bases remaining between them. CDR3 bases: TGTGCCAGCACGGGCCGAACTTCGGGGTACCAAGAGACCCAGTACTTC. Amino acid sequence: CASTGRTSGYQETQYF.

The rearrangement links TRBV28 to TRBJ1-1; unclear D gene. V was trimmed by 10 bases and J by 5 bases, leaving 11 bases between them. There are 11 residues in the CDR3. The V gene's germline CDR1 is MDHEN and CDR2 SYDVKM. The CDR3: CAILKETEAFF. CDR3 nucleotide sequence: TGTGCCATCCTAAAAGAGACTGAAGCTTTCTTT.

About this clone: Relative to the germline gene, one junction end is altered; a read error may explain this. The chain employs TRBV5-1 and TRBJ1-1; no definite D call. There are 15 residues in the CDR3. Germline V lookup: CDR1 SGHRS, CDR2 YFSETQ. The DNA for the CDR3 is TGTGCCAGCAGCCCCTGGACTTTGCTGGACACTGAAGCTTTCTTT. This gives the protein CASSPWTLLDTEAFF.

The V gene is TRBV6-1, the J gene TRBJ2-7; 13 nucleotides align to TRBD2. The CDR3 totals 17 residues. With V trimmed by 3 bases and J by 1 base, 6 bases remained unmatched. Germline V lookup: CDR1 MNHNS, CDR2 SASEGT. CDR3 protein: CASSDRTSGGNSYEQYF. In DNA, the CDR3 is TGTGCCAGCAGTGACAGGACTAGCGGGGGAAATTCCTACGAGCAGTACTTC.

V is TRBV18 and J is TRBJ2-5; a possible D gene is TRBD2 (6 bases). V was clipped by 3 bases and J by 0 bases, with 14 bases between them. CDR1 is KGHSH, CDR2 LQKENI, per germline. This CDR3 is 16 amino acids long. The DNA of the CDR3 is TGTGCCAGCTCACCCCGACTAGGGAAACACCAAGAGACCCAGTACTTC. This sequence encodes CASSPRLGKHQETQYF.

This sequence joins TRBV5-8 and TRBJ2-7; D possibly corresponds to TRBD2 (7 bases). Germline values: CDR1 SGHTS, CDR2 YDEGEE. The ends were cut back, 5 bases at V and 7 bases at J, with 16 bases in the middle. CDR3 length: 13 residues. CDR3 coding DNA: TGTGCCAGCAGGATCCGGGGGGCGGAGGAGCAGTACTTC. Its translation: CASRIRGAEEQYF. Full variable domain (missing parts from reference TRBV5-8 and TRBJ2-7): EAGVTQSPTHLIKTRGQQATLRCSPISGHTSVYWYQQALGLGLQFLLWYDEGEERNRGNFPPRFSGRQFPNYSSELNVNALELEDSALYLCASRIRGAEEQYFGPGTRLTVT.

About this clone itself: Germline and junction disagree at one end, which may indicate a read error. This chain connects TRBV7-7 to TRBJ2-7; 10 nucleotides align to TRBD2. The length of the CDR3 is 14 residues. Germline V gives CDR1 SSHAT, CDR2 FNYEAQ (reference sequence). The CDR3 sequence: CASSPLAGAYEQYF. DNA for the CDR3: TGTGCTAGCAGCCCCCTAGCGGGGGCATACGAGCAGTACTTC.

This chain uses TRBV29-1 with TRBJ1-1; TRBD1 might be the D (6 bases). The germline CDR1 and CDR2 sequences are SQVTM and ANQGSEA. The length of the CDR3 is 13 residues. Trimming shortened V by 0 bases and J by 7 bases, and 12 bases separated the two germline ends. CDR3 nucleotides: TGCAGCGTTGAAGATCGCAGGGGTGGTGAAGCTTTCTTT. Amino acid sequence: CSVEDRRGGEAFF.

In its sample, this clone was seen a few times. The rearrangement links TRBV5-5 to TRBJ2-5, with TRBD2 as a possible D gene (5 bases). Germline loops: CDR1 SGHKS, CDR2 YYEKEE (reference sequence). The CDR3 is made up of 14 amino acids. The germline V and J ends were trimmed by 0 bases and 5 bases, with 11 bases remaining between them. CDR3 amino acids: CASSLAASLETQYF. The CDR3 DNA follows: TGTGCCAGCAGCTTGGCGGCTAGCCTTGAGACCCAGTACTTC.

Only a few counts were recorded for this clone. The chain links TRBV7-8 to TRBJ1-1; 8 positions match TRBD1. Germline V lookup: CDR1 SGHVS, CDR2 FQNEAQ. The CDR3 covers 16 residues. Trimming removed 2 bases from V and 6 bases from J; junction bases left unmatched: 11. The CDR3 sequence is CASSLRRDRRTSEAFF. CDR3 in DNA: TGTGCCAGCAGCTTACGTCGGGACAGGAGGACCTCTGAAGCTTTCTTT. Full variable domain (missing parts from reference TRBV7-8 and TRBJ1-1): GAGVSQSPRYKVAKRGQDVALRCDPISGHVSLFWYQQALGQGPEFLTYFQNEAQLDKSGLPSDRFFAERPEGSVSTLKIQRTQQEDSAVYLCASSLRRDRRTSEAFFGQGTRLTVV.

The chain has TRBV29-1 and TRBJ1-1; D is unresolved. This CDR3 spans 14 amino acids. V was shortened by 6 bases and J by 2 bases, with 16 bases between the two germline ends. The V gene's germline CDR1 is SQVTM and CDR2 ANQGSEA. The CDR3, as DNA: TGCAGCGTCGCAGTTCAGGCTACTAACACTGAAGCTTTCTTT. This translates into CSVAVQATNTEAFF. Complete variable domain (other parts from reference TRBV29-1 and TRBJ1-1): SAVISQKPSRDICQRGTSLTIQCQVDSQVTMMFWYRQQPGQSLTLIATANQGSEATYESGFVIDKFPISRPNLTFSTLTVSNMSPEDSSIYLCSVAVQATNTEAFFGQGTRLTVV.

V is TRBV11-2 and J is TRBJ1-1; D gene uncertain. This CDR3 is 13 amino acids long. Germline CDR1 reads SGHAT; CDR2 reads FQNNGV. V lost 6 bases and J 2 bases, leaving 10 bases between the germline ends. CDR3 bases: TGTGCCAGCAGATCAACACCTAACACTGAAGCTTTCTTT. It is translated as CASRSTPNTEAFF.

V gene TRBV9 combines with J gene TRBJ2-7; maybe TRBD1 (6 bases). Per germline, CDR1 SGDLS and CDR2 YYNGEE. The CDR3 runs 15 residues. The ends were cut back, 4 bases at V and 3 bases at J, with 17 bases in the middle. Here the CDR3 DNA reads TGTGCCAGCAGCACAAGTCCGGACAGCCTCTACGAGCAGTACTTC. This gives the protein CASSTSPDSLYEQYF. Variable domain in full (rest from reference TRBV9 and TRBJ2-7): DSGVTQTPKHLITATGQRVTLRCSPRSGDLSVYWYQQSLDQGLQFLIQYYNGEERAKGNILERFSAQQFPDLHSELNLSSLELGDSALYFCASSTSPDSLYEQYFGPGTRLTVT.

The DNA of the CDR3 is TGTGCCAGCAGCTGGGGGACAGCCAACTATGGCTACACCTTC. The encoded protein is CASSWGTANYGYTF. The V and J genes are TRBV5-4 and TRBJ1-2; 7 bases agree with TRBD1. Trimming cost V 3 bases and J 2 bases; bases outside gene matches: 4. The CDR3 spans 14 residues. The germline V gene encodes CDR1 SGHNT and CDR2 YYREEE (reference sequence).

The chain recombines TRBV19 with TRBJ1-5, with 7 bases fitting TRBD1. The V gene end was trimmed by 5 bases and the J gene end by 2 bases; junction bases not matched to a gene: 6. The germline gives CDR1 LNHDA, CDR2 SQIVND (reference sequence). The CDR3 has 15 amino acids. The CDR3 nucleotides are TGTGCCAGTAGTGGAGGACAGGCACGCAATCAGCCCCAGCATTTT. Protein: CASSGGQARNQPQHF.

The V gene is TRBV9, the J gene TRBJ2-3; 11 positions agree with TRBD2. The CDR3 contains 18 residues. CDR1 SGDLS and CDR2 YYNGEE come from the germline V gene. V shed 0 bases and J 1 base; nucleotides not matched to a gene: 7. Here the CDR3 reads CASSVALGLAGRTDTQYF. CDR3 nucleotides: TGTGCCAGCAGCGTAGCTTTAGGACTAGCGGGCCGCACAGATACGCAGTATTTT.

This clone appeared once. Here the CDR3 reads CASGGQGANYGYTF. Here the CDR3 DNA reads TGTGCCTCGGGGGGGCAGGGGGCTAACTATGGCTACACCTTC. The gene calls are TRBV19 and TRBJ1-2; 7 bases are a match to TRBD1. Germline trimming cut 11 bases from V and 0 bases from J; bases unmatched to any gene: 9. The CDR3 consists of 14 residues. CDR1 LNHDA and CDR2 SQIVND come from the germline V gene (reference sequence).

This chain links TRBV7-9 with TRBJ1-6, with TRBD1 as a possible D gene (6 bases). Germline V gene data show CDR1 as SEHNR and CDR2 as FQNEAQ (reference sequence). This CDR3 is built from 13 residues. Trimming removed 3 bases from V and 10 bases from J, with 10 bases in between. The CDR3 nucleotides are TGTGCCAGCAGCTTCAGGGGTAACTCACCCCTCCACTTT. Translating gives CASSFRGNSPLHF.

This chain joins TRBV5-1 and TRBJ1-1, with TRBD1 as a possible D gene (5 bases). The ends were cut back, 1 base at V and 3 bases at J, with 16 bases in the middle. This CDR3 region has 16 residues. Germline assignment: CDR1 SGHRS and CDR2 YFSETQ. Here the CDR3 DNA reads TGCGCCAGCAGCTTGAATGACCAGGGTTTTGACACTGAAGCTTTCTTT. Translation: CASSLNDQGFDTEAFF. The full variable domain, with the rest looked up from reference TRBV5-1 and TRBJ1-1, is KAGVTQTPRYLIKTRGQQVTLSCSPISGHRSVSWYQQTPGQGLQFLFEYFSETQRNKGNFPGRFSGRQFSNSRSEMNVSTLELGDSALYLCASSLNDQGFDTEAFFGQGTRLTVV.